The 20 T cell receptor beta chains below were found in one sample sequenced in a study of tumor-infiltrating lymphocytes in glioblastoma multiforme. TCR beta libraries were built from RNA through three nested multiplex PCR rounds using modified ARM-PCR. TCRdb called the multiplex PCR reads again in MiXCR, with one record for every CDR3 protein. The table lists about 12,000 distinct CDR3 sequences, around 70% of them singletons, with about 30% in the top ten. Sequencing input: brain tumor tissue. The receptors originated from a male donor with glioblastoma.

The chain employs TRBV28 and TRBJ1-4, with D hard to call. The CDR3 length is 13 residues. Germline lookup yields CDR1 MDHEN and CDR2 SYDVKM. The CDR3 coding sequence is TGTGCAGGCCTCGGAGGGAGTAATGAAAAACTGTTTTTT. This codes for CAGLGGSNEKLFF.

This chain links TRBV6-5 with TRBJ1-2; a weak D match, TRBD1 (5 bases). Between the trimmed V and J ends, which lost 7 bases and 8 bases, there was a span of 17 bases. Germline-derived CDR1 and CDR2 are MNHEY and SVGAGI. This CDR3 has 13 amino acids. CDR3 residues: CASNEGQDRGYTF. The CDR3 bases are TGTGCCAGCAATGAGGGGCAGGATCGCGGCTACACCTTC.

Of note for this clonotype: An end of the junction does not agree with germline; a read error may underlie this. The chain uses TRBV12-3 or TRBV12-4 and TRBJ2-7, with 10 bases that match TRBD2. This CDR3 region has 15 residues. The CDR3 is CARSLGVAGGNGQYF. The CDR3 DNA reads TGTGCCAGAAGTTTAGGGGTAGCGGGAGGTAACGGGCAGTACTTC.

The chain has TRBV11-2 and TRBJ1-4; D not certain. V lost 5 bases and J 0 bases, leaving 13 bases between the germline ends. The CDR3 extends over 16 amino acids. CDR1 is SGHAT and CDR2 is FQNNGV in the germline V gene. The CDR3 here is CASSPPRSTTNEKLFF. The DNA for the CDR3 is TGTGCCAGCAGCCCCCCCCGAAGCACAACTAATGAAAAACTGTTTTTT.

The gene calls are TRBV20-1 and TRBJ2-7, with 8 bases matching TRBD2. Germline V gives CDR1 DFQATT, CDR2 SNEGSKA (reference sequence). V lost 6 bases to trimming and J lost 3 bases; unmatched junction nucleotides: 7. CDR3 length: 13 amino acids. In DNA, the CDR3 is TGCAGTGCCACAGGACTAGCCAACTACGAGCAGTACTTC. Amino acids: CSATGLANYEQYF.

The V gene is TRBV29-1, the J gene TRBJ2-4; D is undetermined. This CDR3 is built from 13 residues. The germline gives CDR1 SQVTM, CDR2 ANQGSEA. V was shortened by 4 bases and J by 3 bases, with 10 bases between the two germline ends. The CDR3 reads CSVGVTVKNIQYF. The CDR3 DNA is TGCAGCGTTGGGGTTACGGTCAAAAACATTCAGTACTTC.

A single count supports this clonotype. Likely a read error: the CDR3 ends without its conserved phenylalanine or tryptophan. The chain employs TRBV20-1 and TRBJ2-7; the match to TRBD2 covers 10 bases. The CDR3 has 14 amino acids. Germline V gives CDR1 DFQATT, CDR2 SNEGSKA (reference sequence). The CDR3 here is CSAAQGLATYGQYS. In DNA, the CDR3 is TGCAGTGCTGCCCAGGGACTAGCGACCTACGGGCAGTACTCC.

Turning to this clonotype: Without the conserved terminal phenylalanine or tryptophan, this CDR3 likely stems from a read error. No DNA is shown, since the ends of the CDR3 on it are uncertain; the CDR3 is the one TCRdb lists. The gene calls are TRBV20-1 and TRBJ2-1; TRBD2, the table's D call, lacks a check against the DNA. 16 amino acids form the CDR3, both terminal residues included. Looked up from germline, CDR1 is DFQATT and CDR2 is SNEGSKA (reference sequence). The CDR3: CSGSRPGLAGMNEQLL.

The chain uses TRBV24-1 and TRBJ2-3, with D tentatively TRBD1 (6 bases). The V end was cut by 4 bases, the J end by 1 base, with 11 bases between. Germline lookup yields CDR1 KGHDR and CDR2 SFDVKD. CDR3 length equals 15 residues. The CDR3 DNA reads TGTGCCACCAGTGACAGGACAGACGGCACAGATACGCAGTATTTT. This gives the protein CATSDRTDGTDTQYF.

As regards this clonotype: One end of the junction is discordant with germline, which a read error may explain. The chain uses TRBV24-1 and TRBJ2-1, with 9 nucleotides matching TRBD2. Germline V gene sequence: CDR1 KGHDR, CDR2 SFDVKD. This CDR3 has 15 amino acids. CDR3 amino acids: CTTSEGLVAGDEQSF. Written as DNA, the CDR3 is TGTACCACCAGTGAAGGTCTAGTAGCGGGAGATGAGCAGTCCTTC.

On this clonotype: Without the conserved terminal phenylalanine or tryptophan, this CDR3 likely stems from a read error. The V and J genes are TRBV6-5 and TRBJ1-2; D not resolved. The germline V gene has CDR1 MNHEY and CDR2 SVGAGI. The V and J ends lost 11 bases and 3 bases respectively, with 16 bases between them. This CDR3 is built from 13 residues. The CDR3 protein is CASRRGRDYGYTL. The CDR3 DNA is TGTGCCTCCCGGCGAGGGAGAGACTATGGCTACACCTTG.

In its sample, this clonotype ranks as medium-sized (0.01 to 0.1%). The J gene is TRBJ2-1, the V gene TRBV20-1, with no clear D. This CDR3 is 11 amino acids long. The V end lost 3 bases, the J end lost 3 bases, and 3 bases lay between the germline ends. Germline assignment: CDR1 DFQATT and CDR2 SNEGSKA (reference sequence). CDR3 sequence: CSARDYNEQFF. The CDR3 DNA sequence: TGCAGTGCTAGGGACTACAATGAGCAGTTCTTC.

As to this clonotype: The CDR3 end shows no conserved phenylalanine or tryptophan, and so a read error is likely. The chain combines TRBV6-1 with TRBJ2-7; D is ambiguous. The V gene lost 8 bases and the J gene lost 1 base, with 18 bases spanning the gap. CDR1 and CDR2 (germline): MNHNS, SASEGT. This CDR3 is 15 amino acids long. CDR3 DNA: TGTGCCAGCCAGGATGACCCTTCCAGTTCCTACGAGCAGTACTTA. Translation: CASQDDPSSSYEQYL.

On this clonotype: One junction end does not reproduce the germline sequence, and a read error may be involved. In DNA, the CDR3 is TGTGCCAGCAGTCTAACGGGACAGTCCGATCAACCCCAGCATTTT. The encoded protein is CASSLTGQSDQPQHF. The chain combines TRBV6-1 with TRBJ1-5, with 7 positions matching TRBD1. The CDR3 length is 15 residues. CDR1 MNHNS and CDR2 SASEGT come from the germline V gene.

V usage is TRBV29-1 and J usage is TRBJ2-3; D is unclear. Trimming cost V 4 bases and J 5 bases, with 16 bases left between them. The CDR3 has 14 residues. Germline V lookup: CDR1 SQVTM, CDR2 ANQGSEA. This CDR3 reads CSVGSRQKGDTQYF. In nucleotides, the CDR3 is TGCAGCGTTGGATCTAGGCAGAAGGGAGATACGCAGTATTTT.

The V gene is TRBV4-2, the J gene TRBJ2-5; either TRBD1 or TRBD2 may supply D (6 bases each). Trimming pared 4 bases from V and 5 bases from J, leaving 14 bases between. The CDR3 sequence is 14 residues long. Germline values: CDR1 LGHNA, CDR2 YNFKEQ. The CDR3 loop reads CASSRPGAGETQYF. CDR3 bases: TGTGCCAGCAGCCGACCGGGGGCCGGTGAGACCCAGTACTTC.

A remark on this clonotype: The junction and the germline gene differ at one end; a read error may be behind it. This rearrangement joins TRBV4-1 to TRBJ2-7, with D perhaps TRBD1 (6 bases). The CDR3 is made up of 15 amino acids. Germline V gives CDR1 MGHRA, CDR2 YSYEKL. The CDR3 reads CANSRGTQRDYEQYF. Here the CDR3 DNA reads TGCGCCAACAGCCGAGGGACACAACGCGACTACGAGCAGTACTTC.

In the case of this clonotype: A read error may account for a junction end that differs from germline. The genes are TRBV20-1 and TRBJ1-2, with 7 bases aligning to TRBD1. The CDR3 spans 16 residues. Germline loops: CDR1 DFQATT, CDR2 SNEGSKA (reference sequence). The CDR3: CNARDQGKNRGYGYTF. The CDR3 DNA reads as TGCAATGCTAGAGACCAGGGGAAAAACAGGGGCTATGGCTACACCTTC.

The rearrangement joins TRBV3-1 to TRBJ1-5, with D possibly TRBD1 on 5 matching bases. The CDR3 extends over 16 amino acids. Germline CDR1 and CDR2: LGHDT and YNNKEL (reference sequence). V lost 0 bases and J 5 bases, leaving 14 bases between the germline ends. As DNA, the CDR3 is TGTGCCAGCAGCCAAGATTGGGGGTCGGGGGATCAGCCCCAGCATTTT. Its translation: CASSQDWGSGDQPQHF.

This clonotype was counted between two and nine times. The rearrangement links TRBV4-1 to TRBJ1-5; D unresolved. The length of the CDR3 is 16 residues. CDR1 is MGHRA, CDR2 YSYEKL, per germline. Trimming cost V 1 base and J 1 base, with 11 bases left between them. CDR3 region: CASSQVAGVSNQPQHF. CDR3 nucleotide sequence: TGCGCCAGCAGCCAAGTCGCTGGGGTAAGCAATCAGCCCCAGCATTTT.